What follows are 25 T cell receptor beta chains derived from one specimen sequenced in a study of T cells after yellow fever vaccination. TCRdb recomputed calls from the 5' RACE reads with MiXCR, one row per CDR3 protein. The data show around 350,000 distinct CDR3 sequences, under 7.5% seen once. The material was PBMCs, obtained 5 days after the yellow fever booster vaccination. The receptors were sampled from a young man who received the YFV17D yellow fever vaccine.

This clonotype was found many times. V is TRBV10-3 and J is TRBJ2-5; D gene uncertain. Germline lookup yields CDR1 ENHRY and CDR2 SYGVKD. This CDR3 has 11 residues. Trimming cost V 4 bases and J 5 bases, with 5 bases left between them. The CDR3 bases are TGTGCCATCAGTGTATCGGAGACCCAGTACTTC. This translates into CAISVSETQYF.

This clonotype was seen repeatedly, ten times or more. The rearrangement links TRBV15 to TRBJ2-1, with D maybe TRBD1 (6 bases). V was clipped by 5 bases and J by 9 bases, with 23 bases between them. The CDR3 contains 16 residues. CDR1 is LNHNV and CDR2 is YYDKDF in the germline V gene (reference sequence). CDR3 protein: CATSGQFRSDESEQFF. Written as DNA, the CDR3 is TGTGCCACCAGCGGACAGTTTAGGAGTGATGAGAGTGAGCAGTTCTTC. The whole variable domain, remainder taken from reference TRBV15 and TRBJ2-1, is DAMVIQNPRYQVTQFGKPVTLSCSQTLNHNVMYWYQQKSSQAPKLLFHYYDKDFNNEADTPDNFQSRRPNTSFCFLDIRSPGLGDTAMYLCATSGQFRSDESEQFFGPGTRLTVL.

This clonotype occurred many times. This chain joins TRBV6-1 and TRBJ2-1; 11 nucleotides match TRBD2. The germline CDR1 and CDR2 sequences are MNHNS and SASEGT. This CDR3 comprises 16 residues. Trimming removed 6 bases from V and 7 bases from J; junction bases left unmatched: 11. CDR3 nucleotide sequence: TGTGCCAGCAGCCTAATAAAGACTAGCGGGACTAATGAGCAGTTCTTC. Its protein is CASSLIKTSGTNEQFF.

The chain couples TRBV28 to TRBJ2-1; TRBD1 matches 7 bases. Germline CDR1 reads MDHEN; CDR2 reads SYDVKM. V shed 8 bases and J 4 bases; nucleotides not matched to a gene: 8. This CDR3 is 14 amino acids long. The chain's CDR3 is CASLRDSLYNEQFF. The CDR3 DNA is TGTGCCAGCCTCCGGGACAGCTTATACAATGAGCAGTTCTTC.

The V call is TRBV5-1, the J call TRBJ1-2; no firm D call. The length of the CDR3 is 13 residues. Germline CDR1 reads SGHRS; CDR2 reads YFSETQ. Trimming pared 4 bases from V and 1 base from J, leaving 8 bases between. The DNA of the CDR3 is TGCGCCAGCAGCCTTGAAGATAACTATGGCTACACCTTC. Translation: CASSLEDNYGYTF.

Only a few counts were recorded for this clonotype. The gene calls are TRBV5-1 and TRBJ2-1, with 10 bases matching TRBD2. Looked up from germline, CDR1 is SGHRS and CDR2 is YFSETQ. The CDR3 is 16 residues long. The ends lost 2 bases at V and 2 bases at J; junction bases unmatched: 4. The CDR3: CASSLRTSGTYNEQFF. The CDR3 DNA follows: TGCGCCAGCAGCTTACGGACTAGCGGAACCTACAATGAGCAGTTCTTC.

This clonotype was recorded many times. The chain combines TRBV2 with TRBJ2-1; D call uncertain. Trimming removed 6 bases at V and 16 bases at J, with 19 bases between. Germline V gene lookup returns CDR1 SNHLY and CDR2 FYNNEI. The CDR3 length is 12 residues. The CDR3 region is CASREDRTESFF. DNA of the CDR3: TGTGCCAGCAGAGAGGACCGAACGGAGTCCTTCTTC.

Many counts were recorded for this clonotype. V is TRBV28 and J is TRBJ1-5, with a tentative D call TRBD1 (5 bases). The V gene's germline CDR1 is MDHEN and CDR2 SYDVKM. V lost 8 bases and J lost 8, with 16 bases in between. The CDR3 is made up of 13 amino acids. CDR3 protein: CASRGTHGEPQHF. CDR3 bases: TGTGCCAGCCGAGGGACCCATGGGGAGCCCCAGCATTTT.

In this sample, this clonotype turned up a few times. The chain couples TRBV7-2 to TRBJ2-1; 9 positions agree with TRBD2. The ends lost 1 base at V and 14 bases at J; junction bases unmatched: 3. The germline V gene has CDR1 SGHTA and CDR2 FQGNSA. The CDR3 sequence is 12 residues long. The CDR3 here is CASSLGAGGKFF. The CDR3, as DNA: TGTGCCAGCAGCTTAGGAGCGGGGGGAAAGTTCTTC.

The chain links TRBV29-1 to TRBJ2-2; possible D gene TRBD1, 7 bases. The germline gives CDR1 SQVTM, CDR2 ANQGSEA. Trimming cost V 3 bases and J 1 base, with 12 bases left between them. This CDR3 has 15 amino acids. The CDR3 DNA reads as TGCAGCGTTGAGGAGGGGGCCAGGAACACCGGGGAGCTGTTTTTT. It translates to CSVEEGARNTGELFF.

This clonotype was counted between two and nine times. This chain uses TRBV20-1 with TRBJ2-1, with 9 bases that match TRBD2. The CDR3 is 17 amino acids. Germline V gene sequence: CDR1 DFQATT, CDR2 SNEGSKA (reference sequence). J gave up 4 bases and V 6 bases, and 16 bases lay outside the gene matches. The CDR3 loop is CSAPYLRGRAAYNEQFF. CDR3 coding DNA: TGCAGTGCCCCCTATTTACGCGGGAGGGCAGCGTACAATGAGCAGTTCTTC.

This clonotype was detected ten times or more. V and J are TRBV15 and TRBJ2-3; possibly TRBD1 or TRBD2 for D (5 bases each). The V end lost 0 bases, the J end lost 0 bases, and 13 bases lay between the germline ends. The germline CDR1 and CDR2 sequences are LNHNV and YYDKDF (reference sequence). CDR3 length: 17 residues. DNA of the CDR3: TGTGCCACCAGCAGAGATTGGGGGTTCACTAGCACAGATACGCAGTATTTT. Translating it yields CATSRDWGFTSTDTQYF.

This clonotype was observed at least ten times. The chain couples TRBV6-2 or TRBV6-3 to TRBJ2-3; perhaps TRBD1 as D (6 bases). The CDR3 runs 14 residues. CDR1 MNHEY and CDR2 SVGEGT come from the germline V gene. Trimming pared 8 bases from V and 1 base from J, leaving 13 bases between. The CDR3 DNA reads as TGTGCCAGCCGCACAGGGCTTCGCACAGATACGCAGTATTTT. Translating it yields CASRTGLRTDTQYF.

This clonotype was observed at least ten times. The chain links TRBV7-2 to TRBJ2-7; 7 bases are a match to TRBD1. With 5 bases clipped from V and 4 bases from J, the junction kept 14 bases outside the gene matches. Germline CDR1 SGHTA, CDR2 FQGNSA. CDR3 length equals 16 residues. CDR3 sequence: CASSEGQRSSPYEQYF. The CDR3 nucleotides are TGTGCCAGCAGCGAGGGACAGAGATCCTCCCCGTACGAGCAGTACTTC.

This clonotype came up a few times. As DNA, the CDR3 is TGTGCCAGCAGTCCATCCCCGCCATCCTACAATGAGCAGTTCTTC. Its translation: CASSPSPPSYNEQFF. The rearrangement links TRBV6-2 or TRBV6-3 to TRBJ2-1; unclear D gene. This CDR3 region has 15 residues. Germline assignment: CDR1 MNHEY and CDR2 SVGEGT. Trimming took off 5 bases at V and 1 base at J, with 12 bases between the two ends.

This rearrangement joins TRBV20-1 to TRBJ2-7; D uncertain. V was cut by 0 bases and J by 3 bases, with 9 bases left in between. Germline assignment: CDR1 DFQATT and CDR2 SNEGSKA (reference sequence). There are 13 residues in the CDR3. CDR3 DNA sequence: TGCAGTGCTAGAGATGGAAAGATCTACGAGCAGTACTTC. Translating it yields CSARDGKIYEQYF.

This clonotype was found a few times. The rearrangement links TRBV4-3 to TRBJ2-6; no clear D. With 2 bases removed from V and 0 bases from J, the gap between germline ends came to 8 bases. The germline V gene has CDR1 LGHNA and CDR2 YSLEER. This CDR3 is 16 amino acids long. CDR3 nucleotide sequence: TGCGCCAGCAGCCAACAACAAGACTCTGGGGCCAACGTCCTGACTTTC. Its translation is CASSQQQDSGANVLTF.

This sequence joins TRBV4-3 and TRBJ2-3; D unresolved. Germline V CDR1 and CDR2: LGHNA, YSLEER. The V end lost 0 bases, the J end lost 2 bases, and 3 bases lay between the germline ends. This CDR3 is 13 amino acids long. CDR3 sequence reads: CASSQDTTDTQYF. The CDR3 DNA follows: TGCGCCAGCAGCCAAGATACCACAGATACGCAGTATTTT.

The chain combines TRBV19 with TRBJ1-5; D is ambiguous. This CDR3 has 12 residues. Germline V CDR1 and CDR2: LNHDA, SQIVND (reference sequence). Trimming left V 4 bases short and J 6 bases short, with 7 bases between. The CDR3 coding sequence is TGTGCCAGTAGTAAGGACGCTCAGCCCCAGCATTTT. Protein: CASSKDAQPQHF.

This clonotype has ten or more counts. The chain combines TRBV7-2 with TRBJ2-5, with TRBD2 matching 9 bases. Germline V lookup: CDR1 SGHTA, CDR2 FQGNSA. The CDR3 has 16 amino acids. V lost 3 bases to trimming and J lost 2 bases; unmatched junction nucleotides: 7. DNA for the CDR3: TGTGCCAGCAGCTTGGGGAGCCTAGCGGGGCAAGAGACCCAGTACTTC. As protein: CASSLGSLAGQETQYF.

This clonotype was counted many times. This sequence joins TRBV28 and TRBJ1-2; no firm D call. Germline V lookup: CDR1 MDHEN, CDR2 SYDVKM. This CDR3 has 11 amino acids. The V gene lost 3 bases and the J gene lost 8 bases, with 7 bases spanning the gap. The DNA of the CDR3 is TGTGCCAGCAGTTTGCGGGCCGGCTACACCTTC. This encodes CASSLRAGYTF.

This clonotype was counted ten times or more. The rearrangement joins TRBV10-2 to TRBJ2-2, with unresolved D. CDR1 is WSHSY, CDR2 SAAADI, per germline. CDR3 length: 14 residues. Trimming took 7 bases from V and 6 from J, leaving 15 bases between them. The CDR3 bases are TGCGCCAGCATCGCGGACGCAGCATCCGGGGAGCTGTTTTTT. Translation: CASIADAASGELFF.

This clonotype came up many times. The chain combines TRBV5-1 with TRBJ2-5; D possibly matches TRBD1 or TRBD2 (7 bases each). The V gene's germline CDR1 is SGHRS and CDR2 YFSETQ. Trimming stripped 3 bases from V and 3 bases from J, with 12 bases between. This CDR3 has 14 residues. This chain's CDR3 is CASSWEGAEETQYF. CDR3 nucleotides: TGCGCCAGCAGCTGGGAGGGGGCCGAAGAGACCCAGTACTTC.

This clonotype was counted at least ten times. The V call is TRBV28, the J call TRBJ2-2; D perhaps matches TRBD2 (5 bases). Between the trimmed V and J ends, which lost 6 bases and 0 bases, there was a span of 11 bases. This CDR3 spans 15 amino acids. CDR1 is MDHEN and CDR2 is SYDVKM in the germline V gene. In DNA form, the CDR3 reads TGTGCCAGCAGCTTCTCGCGGGCGAACACCGGGGAGCTGTTTTTT. This sequence encodes CASSFSRANTGELFF.

This clonotype was observed a handful of times. The V and J genes are TRBV10-3 and TRBJ1-1; 10 bases align to TRBD1. Germline CDR1 is ENHRY and CDR2 is SYGVKD. The junction had 3 bases not matched to a gene; V was cut back by 4 bases and J by 4 bases. This CDR3 is 14 amino acids long. The CDR3 reads CAISGQGASTEAFF. The CDR3 DNA reads as TGTGCCATCAGTGGACAGGGGGCGAGCACTGAAGCTTTCTTT.